Shown below are 27 T cell receptor beta chains from a single sample sequenced in a study of OX40 agonist ivuxolimab in advanced cancers. Libraries were prepared through the immunoSEQ multiplex PCR assay. Entries here come from immuneACCESS through TCRdb and include only in-frame sequences with V and J called. Some clones fail to appear in such tables; in the studies checked, an unresolved V gene covers under half of the shortfall, and the cause of the remainder is unknown. Recorded for this sample are 45,000 to 70,000 clones; under 85% of them occurred a single time. In total, the top ten clones hold roughly 3.2% of the sample. Here the sequenced sample was CD4+ or CD8+ T cells sorted from blood, taken in a trial of the OX40 agonist ivuxolimab. These receptors were collected from an adult with an advanced solid tumor such as melanoma, head and neck, liver or kidney cancer.

This clone was seen a single time. This chain links TRBV10-3 with TRBJ2-1; D may match TRBD1 or TRBD2 (5 bases each). V was trimmed by 0 bases and J by 3 bases, leaving 9 bases between them. Per germline, CDR1 ENHRY and CDR2 SYGVKD. CDR3 length equals 15 residues. The CDR3 DNA sequence: TGTGCCATCAGTGAGTCTGGGGGAGACTACAATGAGCAGTTCTTC. Protein sequence: CAISESGGDYNEQFF.

This chain joins TRBV4-2 and TRBJ2-7; 15 bases agree with TRBD2. Unmatched junction bases numbered 10, after V lost 4 bases and J lost 3 bases. This CDR3 is 18 amino acids long. The V gene's germline CDR1 is LGHNA and CDR2 YNFKEQ. The CDR3 coding sequence is TGTGCCAGCAGCCCCGGACTAGCGGGAGGGCCTCTCGACTACGAGCAGTACTTC. Translation: CASSPGLAGGPLDYEQYF.

This chain joins TRBV28 and TRBJ2-2; 7 bases map to TRBD2. Germline CDR1 MDHEN, CDR2 SYDVKM. With V trimmed by 7 bases and J by 5 bases, 4 bases remained unmatched. The length of the CDR3 is 13 residues. The CDR3 DNA follows: TGTGCCAGCAATCGCGGGAGTACCGGGGAGCTGTTTTTT. Encoded protein: CASNRGSTGELFF.

V is TRBV28 and J is TRBJ1-5; no firm D call. Trimming shortened V by 4 bases and J by 3 bases, and 7 bases separated the two germline ends. Germline V gives CDR1 MDHEN, CDR2 SYDVKM. The CDR3 is 13 amino acids. CDR3 sequence (DNA): TGTGCCAGCAGTTGGGGTTCCAATCAGCCCCAGCATTTT. Residues: CASSWGSNQPQHF.

This chain joins TRBV6-1 and TRBJ1-1; TRBD1 matches 10 bases. The V gene end was trimmed by 10 bases and the J gene end by 1 base; junction bases not matched to a gene: 3. The CDR3 sequence is 13 residues long. Germline-derived CDR1 and CDR2 are MNHNS and SASEGT. CDR3 sequence (DNA): TGTGCCACCAGGACAGGGGGGAACACTGAAGCTTTCTTT. Protein sequence: CATRTGGNTEAFF.

The V call is TRBV9, the J call TRBJ1-3; D unclear. Germline CDR1 SGDLS, CDR2 YYNGEE. The CDR3 contains 16 residues. V shed 0 bases and J shed 0 bases, with 10 bases lying between them. Here the CDR3 reads CASSVGFVISGNTIYF. CDR3 bases: TGTGCCAGCAGCGTAGGTTTTGTAATCTCTGGAAACACCATATATTTT.

J is TRBJ1-5 and V is TRBV2, with D uncertain. The CDR3 sequence is 12 residues long. Trimming took 7 bases from V and 5 from J, leaving 9 bases between them. Germline V CDR1 and CDR2: SNHLY, FYNNEI. For the CDR3, the DNA is TGTGCCAGCAATGCAGCGGATCAGCCCCAGCATTTT. Residues: CASNAADQPQHF.

DNA for the CDR3: TGTGCCTGGAGCCGTTCTCGCCAGTACGAGCAGTACTTC. Amino acid sequence: CAWSRSRQYEQYF. This chain uses TRBV30 with TRBJ2-7; no reliable D call. Germline values: CDR1 GTSNPN, CDR2 SVGIG (reference sequence). This CDR3 has 13 residues. Trimming pared 3 bases from V and 4 bases from J, leaving 13 bases between.

The chain is built from TRBV27 and TRBJ2-1, with a tentative D call TRBD2 (6 bases). V was trimmed by 0 bases and J by 15 bases, leaving 18 bases between them. The CDR3 is 14 residues long. Germline CDR1 reads MNHEY; CDR2 reads SMNVEV (reference sequence). CDR3: CASSLSSRGKDPFF. CDR3 in DNA: TGTGCCAGCAGTTTATCGTCACGGGGGAAGGATCCGTTCTTC.

This chain uses TRBV2 with TRBJ1-5; D is uncertain. V lost 7 bases, J lost 0 bases, and 10 bases lay in between. There are 14 residues in the CDR3. Per the germline V gene, CDR1 is SNHLY and CDR2 is FYNNEI. CDR3 coding DNA: TGTGCCAGCAACGAGGGAGGTAGCAATCAGCCCCAGCATTTT. As protein: CASNEGGSNQPQHF.

The V and J genes are TRBV6-5 and TRBJ1-1; 9 bases are a match to TRBD1. The CDR3 length is 13 residues. CDR1 MNHEY and CDR2 SVGAGI come from the germline V gene. Trimming removed 5 bases from V and 10 bases from J; junction bases left unmatched: 8. The CDR3 reads CASSGGQGFRAFF. In DNA form, the CDR3 reads TGTGCCAGCAGTGGGGGACAGGGATTCAGAGCTTTCTTT.

The chain is built from TRBV2 and TRBJ2-1, with D possibly TRBD2 on 6 matching bases. This CDR3 has 14 amino acids. Between the trimmed V and J ends, which lost 1 base and 8 bases, there was a span of 12 bases. CDR1 and CDR2 (germline): SNHLY, FYNNEI. CDR3 loop: CASSEEGRKYEQFF. CDR3 in DNA: TGTGCCAGCAGTGAAGAGGGGAGGAAATATGAGCAGTTCTTC.

The chain recombines TRBV6-1 with TRBJ2-2, with 9 positions matching TRBD2. The CDR3 loop spans 15 amino acids. The V gene's germline CDR1 is MNHNS and CDR2 SASEGT. V shed 6 bases and J 5 bases; nucleotides not matched to a gene: 7. The CDR3 region has the DNA TGTGCCAGCAGAATAGCGGGAGTTCGGACCGGGGAGCTGTTTTTT. Translated: CASRIAGVRTGELFF.

The chain couples TRBV2 to TRBJ1-2; possibly TRBD1 for D (6 bases). V lost 4 bases to trimming and J lost 6 bases, with 12 bases between them. Germline V lookup: CDR1 SNHLY, CDR2 FYNNEI. There are 13 residues in the CDR3. In DNA form, the CDR3 reads TGTGCCAGCAGTGCAACAGGGCGTGATGGCTACACCTTC. Its protein is CASSATGRDGYTF.

The rearrangement links TRBV29-1 to TRBJ2-1; either TRBD1 or TRBD2 may supply D (5 bases each). The V gene's germline CDR1 is SQVTM and CDR2 ANQGSEA. CDR3 length equals 15 residues. Trimming removed 7 bases at V and 0 bases at J, with 16 bases between. The CDR3 coding sequence is TGCAGCGCGGAAGGGGCTGGGACCTCCTACAATGAGCAGTTCTTC. It codes for CSAEGAGTSYNEQFF.

The chain links TRBV7-2 to TRBJ2-7; D may match TRBD1 or TRBD2 (6 bases each). The CDR3 contains 14 residues. Germline values: CDR1 SGHTA, CDR2 FQGNSA. V was cut by 1 base and J by 3 bases, with 10 bases left in between. The CDR3 here is CTSSLEGGFYEQYF. The CDR3 nucleotides read TGTACCAGCAGCTTAGAAGGGGGGTTCTACGAGCAGTACTTC.

This clone was observed a handful of times. The chain has TRBV20-1 and TRBJ1-4, with D possibly matching TRBD1 (5 bases). This CDR3 region has 11 residues. V was cut by 5 bases and J by 11 bases, with 12 bases left in between. Germline V gives CDR1 DFQATT, CDR2 SNEGSKA (reference sequence). This CDR3 reads CSASGLRKLFF. As DNA, the CDR3 is TGCAGTGCTTCAGGGTTGCGCAAACTGTTTTTT.

V is TRBV6-1 and J is TRBJ2-1; TRBD2 aligns across 10 bases. The germline gives CDR1 MNHNS, CDR2 SASEGT. The CDR3 extends over 15 amino acids. V was pared by 9 bases and J by 4 bases, with 9 bases of the junction left unmatched. CDR3 protein: CASRTLAGGYNEQFF. CDR3 nucleotides: TGTGCCAGTCGGACGTTAGCGGGAGGTTACAATGAGCAGTTCTTC.

V usage is TRBV7-9 and J usage is TRBJ2-1; D not certain. Trimming cost V 1 base and J 3 bases, with 13 bases left between them. This CDR3 comprises 16 residues. Germline CDR1 and CDR2: SEHNR and FQNEAQ (reference sequence). In nucleotides, the CDR3 is TGTGCCAGCAGCTTAGGTTCGGGCCTCTACTACAATGAGCAGTTCTTC. Translating gives CASSLGSGLYYNEQFF.

The genes are TRBV27 and TRBJ1-1; maybe TRBD1 (5 bases). Trimming took 2 bases from V and 1 from J, leaving 11 bases between them. Germline lookup yields CDR1 MNHEY and CDR2 SMNVEV (reference sequence). This CDR3 has 15 amino acids. Written as DNA, the CDR3 is TGTGCCAGCAGTTTACGAGTCGGGGGGAACACTGAAGCTTTCTTT. Residues: CASSLRVGGNTEAFF.

This chain links TRBV19 with TRBJ1-1; maybe TRBD1 (6 bases). This CDR3 region has 15 residues. Trimming left V 5 bases short and J 5 bases short, with 18 bases between. CDR1 is LNHDA, CDR2 SQIVND, per germline (reference sequence). As DNA, the CDR3 is TGTGCCAGTAGTCCCGAGGGGGTTGGGGGGACTGAAGCTTTCTTT. Translating gives CASSPEGVGGTEAFF.

J is TRBJ2-3 and V is TRBV7-7, with D possibly matching TRBD1 (5 bases). This CDR3 comprises 15 residues. Germline lookup yields CDR1 SSHAT and CDR2 FNYEAQ (reference sequence). V was cut by 1 base and J by 0 bases, with 8 bases left in between. The CDR3, as DNA: TGTGCCAGCAGCTTAGGACCAGGGAGCACAGATACGCAGTATTTT. Its translation: CASSLGPGSTDTQYF. Filled out from reference TRBV7-7 and TRBJ2-3, the complete variable domain reads GAGVSQSPRYKVTKRGQDVTLRCDPISSHATLYWYQQALGQGPEFLTYFNYEAQPDKSGLPSDRFSAERPEGSISTLTIQRTEQRDSAMYRCASSLGPGSTDTQYFGPGTRLTVL.

The chain uses TRBV28 and TRBJ1-1, with 9 bases lining up with TRBD1. V dropped 6 bases and J dropped 7; count of bases not matched to a gene: 15. This CDR3 comprises 16 residues. Germline CDR1 and CDR2: MDHEN and SYDVKM. The CDR3 coding sequence is TGTGCCAGCAGGGGGACAGGGAAGGAGGTCCGCAATGAAGCTTTCTTT. It specifies CASRGTGKEVRNEAFF.

The genes are TRBV6-1 and TRBJ1-5, with D possibly TRBD1 on 5 matching bases. In germline, CDR1 is MNHNS, CDR2 SASEGT. There are 15 residues in the CDR3. The ends were cut back, 0 bases at V and 4 bases at J, with 10 bases in the middle. CDR3 in DNA: TGTGCCAGCAGTGAAGCAGACAGAGTTAATCAGCCCCAGCATTTT. Amino acid sequence: CASSEADRVNQPQHF.

The CDR3 DNA sequence: TGTGCCATCAGCTCACAGGGCCCTCTTTACGAGCAGTACTTC. Translated, it gives CAISSQGPLYEQYF. The chain couples TRBV10-3 to TRBJ2-7; possibly TRBD1 for D (6 bases). The germline V gene has CDR1 ENHRY and CDR2 SYGVKD. V was clipped by 6 bases and J by 4 bases, with 16 bases between them. The CDR3 covers 14 residues.

This chain links TRBV10-3 with TRBJ2-2, with D unclear. The V gene lost 3 bases and the J gene lost 4 bases, with 18 bases spanning the gap. Germline V gene data show CDR1 as ENHRY and CDR2 as SYGVKD. The CDR3 has 17 residues. This CDR3 reads CAISDRDRSPSTGELFF. CDR3 DNA sequence: TGTGCCATCAGTGATAGAGATAGATCCCCGAGCACCGGGGAGCTGTTTTTT.

This chain links TRBV4-2 with TRBJ1-3; 7 bases fit TRBD1. Germline trimming cut 5 bases from V and 3 bases from J; bases unmatched to any gene: 4. CDR3 size: 14 residues. Germline CDR1 reads LGHNA; CDR2 reads YNFKEQ. The CDR3 reads CASSATGVGNTIYF. Written as DNA, the CDR3 is TGTGCCAGCAGCGCAACAGGGGTTGGAAACACCATATATTTT.